Following are 21 T cell receptor beta chains from one sample sequenced in a study of OX40 agonist ivuxolimab in advanced cancers. Using immunoSEQ multiplex PCR, the repertoire was profiled, and TCRdb retains in-frame clones only, with some absent. This table has 70,000 to 80,000 clones, 80% to 90% appearing once. The input for sequencing was CD4+ or CD8+ T cells sorted from blood, taken in a trial of the OX40 agonist ivuxolimab. The receptors here all came from an adult with an advanced solid tumor such as melanoma, head and neck, liver or kidney cancer.

The genes are TRBV28 and TRBJ2-3; the match to TRBD2 covers 14 bases. CDR1 and CDR2 from the germline V gene are MDHEN and SYDVKM. V shed 3 bases and J 7 bases; nucleotides not matched to a gene: 12. This CDR3 spans 18 amino acids. The CDR3 coding sequence is TGTGCCAGCAGTTTCGTCGGGGGACTAGCGGGAGATAGGTATACGCAGTATTTT. Translation: CASSFVGGLAGDRYTQYF.

The chain carries TRBV6-5 and TRBJ1-1; TRBD1 aligns across 9 bases. CDR3 length: 15 residues. Looked up from germline, CDR1 is MNHEY and CDR2 is SVGAGI. V dropped 2 bases and J dropped 6; count of bases not matched to a gene: 7. The CDR3 DNA is TGTGCCAGCAGTTACGGACAGGGGAAAGTGGCTGAAGCTTTCTTT. This encodes CASSYGQGKVAEAFF.

The chain joins TRBV19 to TRBJ2-3, with D uncertain. The CDR3 runs 17 residues. Deletions cut 4 bases from V and 1 base from J, with 18 bases between. Germline V gene lookup returns CDR1 LNHDA and CDR2 SQIVND (reference sequence). CDR3 region: CASSKYKGMIGTDTQYF. The CDR3 DNA is TGTGCCAGTAGTAAGTACAAGGGCATGATCGGCACAGATACGCAGTATTTT.

The genes are TRBV6-6 and TRBJ2-7, with D possibly being TRBD1 (6 bases). In germline, CDR1 is MNHNY, CDR2 SVGAGI (reference sequence). Trimming stripped 7 bases from V and 1 base from J, with 14 bases between. CDR3 size: 14 residues. This CDR3 reads CASTPPGTSYEQYF. DNA of the CDR3: TGTGCCAGCACCCCCCCCGGGACATCCTACGAGCAGTACTTC.

CDR3 region: CASSLGTGLAGGLNEQFF. DNA for the CDR3: TGTGCCAGCAGTTTAGGGACCGGACTAGCGGGAGGGTTGAATGAGCAGTTCTTC. The chain uses TRBV28 and TRBJ2-1; 15 bases match TRBD2. CDR3 length equals 18 residues. Per the germline V gene, CDR1 is MDHEN and CDR2 is SYDVKM. Trimming removed 2 bases from V and 7 bases from J; junction bases left unmatched: 9.

The V gene is TRBV9, the J gene TRBJ1-1; D perhaps matches TRBD1 (6 bases). V lost 4 bases to trimming and J lost 2 bases, with 9 bases between them. The V gene's germline CDR1 is SGDLS and CDR2 YYNGEE. The CDR3 covers 13 residues. The CDR3 region has the DNA TGTGCCAGCAGCCTACAGGGAAACACTGAAGCTTTCTTT. This gives the protein CASSLQGNTEAFF.

The chain joins TRBV11-2 to TRBJ2-7; D is possibly TRBD1 (6 bases). Trimming removed 3 bases at V and 2 bases at J, with 11 bases between. From germline, CDR1 is SGHAT and CDR2 FQNNGV. This CDR3 region has 14 residues. This CDR3 reads CASSFNRDTYEQYF. As DNA, the CDR3 is TGTGCCAGCAGCTTCAACCGGGACACCTACGAGCAGTACTTC.

The chain has TRBV21-1 and TRBJ2-5. TRBV21-1 is termed a pseudogene. The CDR3 runs to 14 residues. CDR3 loop: CASSNDRVSETQYF. In DNA form, the CDR3 reads TGTGCCAGCAGCAATGATAGGGTTTCAGAGACCCAGTACTTC.

CDR3 sequence reads: CASPRGCPYEQYF. In nucleotides, the CDR3 is TGTGCCAGTCCCCGGGGCTGCCCCTACGAGCAGTACTTC. The J gene is TRBJ2-7, the V gene TRBV28, with D perhaps matching TRBD1 or TRBD2 (5 bases each). V lost 9 bases, J lost 2 bases, and 14 bases lay in between. This CDR3 comprises 13 residues. CDR1 and CDR2 (germline): MDHEN, SYDVKM.

The chain couples TRBV7-2 to TRBJ2-5, with D maybe TRBD2 (5 bases). V was clipped by 4 bases and J by 5 bases, with 17 bases between them. The CDR3 is 15 amino acids. Per the germline V gene, CDR1 is SGHTA and CDR2 is FQGNSA. The chain's CDR3 is CASSSDSRTGETQYF. CDR3 DNA: TGTGCCAGCAGCTCGGACTCCCGAACTGGGGAGACCCAGTACTTC. Full variable domain (remainder filled in from reference TRBV7-2 and TRBJ2-5): GAGVSQSPSNKVTEKGKDVELRCDPISGHTALYWYRQSLGQGLEFLIYFQGNSAPDKSGLPSDRFSAERTGGSVSTLTIQRTQQEDSAVYLCASSSDSRTGETQYFGPGTRLLVL.

The chain links TRBV2 to TRBJ2-3; D might be TRBD2 (5 bases). V lost 3 bases and J lost 6, with 16 bases in between. This CDR3 has 15 amino acids. Germline values: CDR1 SNHLY, CDR2 FYNNEI. The CDR3 DNA reads TGTGCCAGCAGTGATGAGCGGCCGGGGTTTGATACGCAGTATTTT. It yields the protein CASSDERPGFDTQYF.

J is TRBJ2-3 and V is TRBV10-2; possible D gene TRBD2, 5 bases. The CDR3 has 15 amino acids. The germline V and J ends were trimmed by 2 bases and 1 base, with 10 bases remaining between them. Germline values: CDR1 WSHSY, CDR2 SAAADI. The CDR3 DNA reads as TGCGCCAGCAGTGAGGCCCTAGCAGGCACAGATACGCAGTATTTT. Its protein product is CASSEALAGTDTQYF.

The J gene is TRBJ1-1, the V gene TRBV7-9; tentative D call: TRBD1 (5 bases). The CDR3 runs 14 residues. Germline CDR1 and CDR2: SEHNR and FQNEAQ (reference sequence). Trimming pared 5 bases from V and 2 bases from J, leaving 12 bases between. The CDR3 nucleotides read TGTGCCAGCAGCCCACAGACAGTTAACACTGAAGCTTTCTTT. Amino acids: CASSPQTVNTEAFF.

A remark on this clone: Germline is not matched at one junction end, which may reflect a read error. CDR3 nucleotides: TGTGCTAGCAGCTCGGGACAGGGGCCCTACGAGCAGTACTTC. This sequence encodes CASSSGQGPYEQYF. V gene TRBV7-7 combines with J gene TRBJ2-5, with 10 bases matching TRBD1. The J call is doubtful: the DNA matches TRBJ2-7 better. In germline, CDR1 is SSHAT, CDR2 FNYEAQ (reference sequence). This CDR3 has 14 residues.

The chain has TRBV6-1 and TRBJ1-6; 10 bases map to TRBD1. The germline V gene has CDR1 MNHNS and CDR2 SASEGT. The CDR3 is 15 residues long. V was pared by 8 bases and J by 8 bases, with 9 bases of the junction left unmatched. CDR3 in amino acids: CASLLVGTGDSPLHF. CDR3 nucleotides: TGTGCCAGCCTGCTTGTTGGGACAGGGGATTCACCCCTCCACTTT.

The chain combines TRBV5-1 with TRBJ2-1; a weak D match, TRBD1 (6 bases). With 6 bases removed from V and 5 bases from J, the gap between germline ends came to 18 bases. The CDR3 is 15 residues long. CDR1 is SGHRS and CDR2 is YFSETQ in the germline V gene. CDR3 nucleotides: TGCGCCAGCAAATATGCAGGGGAATGGGACAATGAGCAGTTCTTC. Encoded protein: CASKYAGEWDNEQFF. Supplemented by reference TRBV5-1 and TRBJ2-1, the full variable domain reads KAGVTQTPRYLIKTRGQQVTLSCSPISGHRSVSWYQQTPGQGLQFLFEYFSETQRNKGNFPGRFSGRQFSNSRSEMNVSTLELGDSALYLCASKYAGEWDNEQFFGPGTRLTVL.

This chain uses TRBV11-3 with TRBJ2-5; no clear D. Trimming took off 0 bases at V and 5 bases at J, with 7 bases between the two ends. Germline V gene data show CDR1 as SGHNT and CDR2 as YENEEA. This CDR3 is 13 amino acids long. CDR3 sequence (DNA): TGTGCCAGCAGCTTAGAGGGCAGGGAGACCCAGTACTTC. This gives the protein CASSLEGRETQYF.

This clone was recorded only once. The genes are TRBV5-1 and TRBJ2-7; 9 nucleotides match TRBD1. Per the germline V gene, CDR1 is SGHRS and CDR2 is YFSETQ. The CDR3 has 13 residues. J was trimmed by 3 bases and V by 3 bases; bases with no gene match: 1. The DNA for the CDR3 is TGCGCCAGCAGCTGGGACAGGGACTACGAGCAGTACTTC. This gives the protein CASSWDRDYEQYF.

This clone was observed a handful of times. This chain links TRBV6-6 with TRBJ1-2; no firm D call. The V end lost 7 bases, the J end lost 3 bases, and 18 bases lay between the germline ends. This CDR3 is 15 amino acids long. Germline V gives CDR1 MNHNY, CDR2 SVGAGI (reference sequence). The CDR3 bases are TGTGCCAGCATTACCCTTGGGGAGGGAGACTATGGCTACACCTTC. This codes for CASITLGEGDYGYTF.

The gene calls are TRBV10-3 and TRBJ2-7; D not resolved. CDR1 and CDR2 (germline): ENHRY, SYGVKD. Trimming removed 0 bases from V and 3 bases from J, with 9 bases in between. The CDR3 consists of 14 residues. The CDR3 loop is CAISESLPYYEQYF. In DNA form, the CDR3 reads TGTGCCATCAGTGAGTCGCTACCGTACTACGAGCAGTACTTC.

The V gene is TRBV13, the J gene TRBJ2-3; TRBD1 matches at 12 bases. The CDR3 totals 16 residues. The V segment lost 5 bases and the J segment 1 base; nucleotides outside the gene matches: 4. Per germline, CDR1 PRHDT and CDR2 FYEKMQ (reference sequence). As DNA, the CDR3 is TGTGCCAGCAGCCCCGGGACAGGGGGCCGCACAGATACGCAGTATTTT. Amino acids: CASSPGTGGRTDTQYF.